This T cell receptor (beta chain) was profiled in a study of vaccination and CD4 T cells after COVID-19. The V end was cut by 3 bases, the J end by 0 bases, with 6 bases between. The CDR3 runs to 15 residues. CDR1 and CDR2 (germline): SGHAT, FQNNGV. Treatment noted: roughly ten-day PBMC culture with coronavirus spike peptide pools or control peptides (ViraFEST assay). Cultured CD4+ T cell DNA underwent sequencing with the Oncomine TCR Beta short-read assay. TCRdb itself ran the PCR reads through MiXCR, one entry per CDR3 protein. The repertoire holds more than 12,000 distinct CDR3 sequences, with roughly 43% as singletons. With regard to this clonotype: Its cognate antigen is unknown.

This clonotype was obtained from a human donor who had recovered from COVID-19. The chain is built from TRBV11-2 and TRBJ1-6; D remains unclear. The material sequenced was CD4+ T cells from blood, cultured in vitro. The CDR3: CASSLSSSYNSPLHF. In DNA form, the CDR3 reads TGTGCCAGCAGCTTGTCGAGCTCCTATAATTCACCCCTCCACTTT.